The 25 T cell receptor beta chains listed next were all sequenced from one sample in a study of T cell responses to AZD1222 COVID-19 vaccine. Generated by immunoSEQ multiplex PCR, the TCRdb table keeps only in-frame clones and is missing some. This table has a few hundred thousand clones, more than 80% appearing once. The material sequenced was peripheral blood, taken on day 0 of AZD1222 vaccination. The receptors shown here come from an adult in good health.

The chain joins TRBV29-1 to TRBJ2-1; 11 nucleotides line up with TRBD2. J gave up 2 bases and V 5 bases, and 11 bases lay outside the gene matches. The CDR3 sequence is 17 residues long. Looked up from germline, CDR1 is SQVTM and CDR2 is ANQGSEA. For the CDR3, the DNA is TGCAGCGTTACGACTAGCGGGAACTTTGGCACCTACAATGAGCAGTTCTTC. It translates to CSVTTSGNFGTYNEQFF.

The chain recombines TRBV19 with TRBJ1-5, with 8 bases matching TRBD1. The CDR3 has 15 residues. The V segment lost 3 bases and the J segment 4 bases; nucleotides outside the gene matches: 5. Germline lookup yields CDR1 LNHDA and CDR2 SQIVND (reference sequence). The DNA for the CDR3 is TGTGCCAGTAGTATGGTCAGGGGGCTGAATCAGCCCCAGCATTTT. This translates into CASSMVRGLNQPQHF.

The chain carries TRBV6-5 and TRBJ1-6, with 9 bases matching TRBD1. Unmatched junction bases numbered 7, after V lost 5 bases and J lost 8 bases. The CDR3 covers 15 residues. Germline V gives CDR1 MNHEY, CDR2 SVGAGI. The CDR3 region has the DNA TGTGCCAGCAGTCGGACAGGGGTCTTGGATTCACCCCTCCACTTT. It codes for CASSRTGVLDSPLHF.

This clone was seen a single time. The chain joins TRBV11-2 to TRBJ2-2, with D perhaps TRBD2 (6 bases). CDR1 is SGHAT, CDR2 FQNNGV, per germline. Trimming removed 3 bases at V and 3 bases at J, with 11 bases between. The CDR3 is 15 amino acids. CDR3 sequence: CASSLRGPDTGELFF. CDR3 nucleotide sequence: TGTGCCAGCAGCTTGCGGGGACCCGACACCGGGGAGCTGTTTTTT.

The CDR3 region has the DNA TGTGCCAGCAGTTTATCTGCCGGGGGGATCACTGAAGCTTTCTTT. This gives the protein CASSLSAGGITEAFF. This chain uses TRBV28 with TRBJ1-1; a possible D gene is TRBD1 (5 bases). Germline values: CDR1 MDHEN, CDR2 SYDVKM. V lost 1 base, J lost 4 bases, and 13 bases lay in between. This CDR3 has 15 amino acids.

V is TRBV11-2 and J is TRBJ1-6; weak D call: TRBD1 (5 bases). CDR3 length: 14 amino acids. Trimming removed 5 bases from V and 6 bases from J, with 11 bases in between. Germline CDR1 SGHAT, CDR2 FQNNGV. The DNA of the CDR3 is TGTGCCAGCAGCCGAGGGGTTGGTAATTCACCCCTCCACTTT. Amino acid sequence: CASSRGVGNSPLHF. Full variable domain (outside the CDR3, taken from reference TRBV11-2 and TRBJ1-6): EAGVAQSPRYKIIEKRQSVAFWCNPISGHATLYWYQQILGQGPKLLIQFQNNGVVDDSQLPKDRFSAERLKGVDSTLKIQPAKLEDSAVYLCASSRGVGNSPLHFGNGTRLTVT.

The chain links TRBV28 to TRBJ1-2; tentative D call: TRBD1 (5 bases). The germline V gene has CDR1 MDHEN and CDR2 SYDVKM. The V and J ends lost 5 bases and 4 bases respectively, with 14 bases between them. The CDR3 is 14 residues long. The CDR3 bases are TGTGCCAGCAGTCCTGGGGCAGGACCCTATGGCTACACCTTC. Translating gives CASSPGAGPYGYTF.

The V gene is TRBV11-2, the J gene TRBJ2-2; D ambiguous. CDR1 SGHAT and CDR2 FQNNGV come from the germline V gene. V lost 5 bases and J 8 bases, leaving 6 bases between the germline ends. The length of the CDR3 is 11 residues. The CDR3 spells CASSKTGELFF. In DNA form, the CDR3 reads TGTGCCAGCAGCAAGACAGGGGAGCTGTTTTTT.

CDR3 residues: CASSFRGGYEQYF. CDR3 DNA sequence: TGTGCCAGCAGCTTCAGGGGGGGCTACGAGCAGTACTTC. The chain links TRBV7-9 to TRBJ2-7, with D possibly called TRBD1 or TRBD2 (7 bases each). This CDR3 contains 13 residues. The germline V gene encodes CDR1 SEHNR and CDR2 FQNEAQ (reference sequence). Trimming left V 3 bases short and J 3 bases short, with 9 bases between.

The rearrangement links TRBV10-2 to TRBJ2-7, with 11 bases matching TRBD1. This CDR3 contains 15 residues. Germline V CDR1 and CDR2: WSHSY, SAAADI. Germline trimming cut 5 bases from V and 2 bases from J; bases unmatched to any gene: 5. The CDR3 DNA is TGCGCCAGCAGTCCCGGACAGGGGGCCCCCTACGAGCAGTACTTC. This encodes CASSPGQGAPYEQYF.

The V gene is TRBV5-1, the J gene TRBJ1-2; weak D call: TRBD1 (6 bases). Germline V gene data show CDR1 as SGHRS and CDR2 as YFSETQ. The CDR3 covers 12 residues. The V gene lost 1 base and the J gene lost 6 bases, with 7 bases spanning the gap. The CDR3 sequence is CASSLWTDGYTF. As DNA, the CDR3 is TGCGCCAGCAGCTTGTGGACAGATGGCTACACCTTC.

The CDR3 DNA is TGCAGTGCCCGCAAGACTGAAGCTTTCTTT. It yields the protein CSARKTEAFF. The chain carries TRBV20-1 and TRBJ1-1; D is uncertain. This CDR3 comprises 10 residues. Trimming left V 6 bases short and J 5 bases short, with 7 bases between. The germline CDR1 and CDR2 sequences are DFQATT and SNEGSKA (reference sequence).

In its sample, this clone was seen once. Here the CDR3 DNA reads TGTGCCAGCAGCATAGGGCCTGGAGGCGAAAAACTGTTTTTT. It specifies CASSIGPGGEKLFF. V and J are TRBV9 and TRBJ1-4; D gene ambiguous. CDR1 and CDR2 (germline): SGDLS, YYNGEE. This CDR3 region has 14 residues. Deletions cut 4 bases from V and 8 bases from J, with 15 bases between.

J is TRBJ1-2 and V is TRBV4-2, with D perhaps matching TRBD1 (5 bases). The ends were cut back, 0 bases at V and 5 bases at J, with 16 bases in the middle. CDR1 and CDR2 from the germline V gene are LGHNA and YNFKEQ. The CDR3 totals 16 residues. The CDR3 sequence is CASSQDNVKGRYGYTF. In DNA, the CDR3 is TGTGCCAGCAGCCAAGATAACGTTAAGGGGAGGTATGGCTACACCTTC.

J is TRBJ2-1 and V is TRBV5-1; D may be TRBD2 (6 bases). This CDR3 spans 15 amino acids. Between the trimmed V and J ends, which lost 0 bases and 6 bases, there was a span of 13 bases. The germline V gene has CDR1 SGHRS and CDR2 YFSETQ. The CDR3 sequence is CASSLALAGTNEQFF. CDR3 bases: TGCGCCAGCAGCTTGGCACTAGCTGGGACCAATGAGCAGTTCTTC.

This chain connects TRBV5-1 to TRBJ1-2; no clear D gene. The CDR3 is made up of 15 amino acids. V gave up 0 bases and J gave up 0 bases, with 9 bases separating them. From germline, CDR1 is SGHRS and CDR2 YFSETQ. The CDR3 bases are TGCGCCAGCAGCTTGGGGTCAGTACCTAACTATGGCTACACCTTC. Translation gives CASSLGSVPNYGYTF.

The gene calls are TRBV5-1 and TRBJ1-5; D might be TRBD1 (5 bases). Trimming stripped 4 bases from V and 1 base from J, with 12 bases between. Germline assignment: CDR1 SGHRS and CDR2 YFSETQ. This CDR3 comprises 15 residues. The DNA of the CDR3 is TGCGCCAGCAGCCCCGACGGGGGAAGCAATCAGCCCCAGCATTTT. It codes for CASSPDGGSNQPQHF.

V and J are TRBV6-5 and TRBJ1-1, with no clear D. Trimming took off 0 bases at V and 8 bases at J, with 10 bases between the two ends. The CDR3 has 13 amino acids. Germline loops: CDR1 MNHEY, CDR2 SVGAGI. CDR3 coding DNA: TGTGCCAGCAGTTACTCGGGAAGGTTCGAAGCTTTCTTT. This gives the protein CASSYSGRFEAFF.

This sequence joins TRBV5-1 and TRBJ2-1, with TRBD1 identical over 8 bases. Germline CDR1 SGHRS, CDR2 YFSETQ. With V trimmed by 3 bases and J by 9 bases, 2 bases remained unmatched. This CDR3 is built from 12 residues. The CDR3 DNA follows: TGCGCCAGCAGCTCGACAGGGGTTGAGCAGTTCTTC. Its protein product is CASSSTGVEQFF.

J is TRBJ2-5 and V is TRBV28; 8 bases match TRBD1. This CDR3 comprises 14 residues. Trimming removed 7 bases from V and 4 bases from J; junction bases left unmatched: 8. In germline, CDR1 is MDHEN, CDR2 SYDVKM. The CDR3, as DNA: TGTGCCAGCACCTGGGACAGGCCCGGAGAGACCCAGTACTTC. This translates into CASTWDRPGETQYF. The entire variable domain, with the rest obtained from reference TRBV28 and TRBJ2-5, is as follows: DVKVTQSSRYLVKRTGEKVFLECVQDMDHENMFWYRQDPGLGLRLIYFSYDVKMKEKGDIPEGYSVSREKKERFSLILESASTNQTSMYLCASTWDRPGETQYFGPGTRLLVL.

The genes are TRBV7-3 and TRBJ2-1; tentatively, D is TRBD2 (6 bases). The CDR3 covers 15 residues. The germline V gene encodes CDR1 SGHTA and CDR2 FQGTGA. V lost 5 bases, J lost 6 bases, and 17 bases lay in between. CDR3 bases: TGTGCCAGCAGCCCAAGGCGGGACGGGTCCAATGAGCAGTTCTTC. Its protein product is CASSPRRDGSNEQFF.

The CDR3 protein is CASSPLSRQSVYEQYF. In DNA form, the CDR3 reads TGTGCCAGCAGCCCCCTTAGTCGGCAGTCGGTCTACGAGCAGTACTTC. The chain couples TRBV11-2 to TRBJ2-7; D gene uncertain. The length of the CDR3 is 16 residues. Trimming removed 5 bases at V and 3 bases at J, with 20 bases between. CDR1 and CDR2 from the germline V gene are SGHAT and FQNNGV. Supplemented by reference TRBV11-2 and TRBJ2-7, the full variable domain reads EAGVAQSPRYKIIEKRQSVAFWCNPISGHATLYWYQQILGQGPKLLIQFQNNGVVDDSQLPKDRFSAERLKGVDSTLKIQPAKLEDSAVYLCASSPLSRQSVYEQYFGPGTRLTVT.

This chain uses TRBV6-2 or TRBV6-3 with TRBJ1-5; no clear D. The V end was cut by 2 bases, the J end by 3 bases, with 14 bases between. There are 16 residues in the CDR3. Looked up from germline, CDR1 is MNHEY and CDR2 is SVGEGT. This CDR3 reads CASSYGKGGDNQPQHF. CDR3 coding DNA: TGTGCCAGCAGTTACGGGAAGGGCGGGGACAATCAGCCCCAGCATTTT.

The chain has TRBV6-5 and TRBJ2-7; 7 bases agree with TRBD1. The CDR3 covers 15 residues. Germline values: CDR1 MNHEY, CDR2 SVGAGI. V trimming: 2 bases; J trimming: 1 base; junction bases outside the gene matches: 5. The CDR3 spells CASSYARQGSYEQYF. CDR3 DNA sequence: TGTGCCAGCAGTTACGCCCGACAGGGTTCCTACGAGCAGTACTTC.

V and J are TRBV6-5 and TRBJ2-2, with D perhaps TRBD1 or TRBD2 (5 bases each). The CDR3 has 15 residues. V was shortened by 7 bases and J by 4 bases, with 16 bases between the two germline ends. Germline CDR1 and CDR2: MNHEY and SVGAGI. CDR3 protein: CASNPRGRSTGELFF. For the CDR3, the DNA is TGTGCCAGCAACCCACGGGGCAGGAGCACCGGGGAGCTGTTTTTT.